This is a list of T cell receptor beta chains from one sample in a study of T cell changes during pregnancy in multiple sclerosis. Only in-frame clones appear in the TCRdb table, and some are missing; sequencing was by immunoSEQ multiplex PCR. The sample contains some 80,000 clones, 90% to 95% of which appear only once. The input for sequencing was peripheral blood, taken in the second trimester of pregnancy. These receptors were obtained from a female donor with multiple sclerosis, enrolled in a pregnancy study. Both conserved end residues are part of each CDR3. A D gene is named only where the DNA matches it firmly. Clone sizes are given selectively: once, few, many, or a class where the clone is expanded.

size: -; J: TRBJ2-2; V: TRBV5-1; length: 15; D: TRBD2; DNA: TGCGCCAGCAGCACTAGCGGGAGTATCACCGGGGAGCTGTTTTTT; CDR3: CASSTSGSITGELFF
size: -; J: TRBJ1-1; V: TRBV5-6; length: 15; D: TRBD1; DNA: TGTGCCAGCAGCTGGACAGGGGGGATCGGCACTGAAGCTTTCTTT; CDR3: CASSWTGGIGTEAFF
size: once; J: TRBJ1-1; V: TRBV19; length: 14; D: -; DNA: TGTGCCAGTAGTCGCTCCGGGGGTGACACTGAAGCTTTCTTT; CDR3: CASSRSGGDTEAFF
size: -; J: TRBJ2-7; V: TRBV27; length: 13; D: TRBD1; DNA: TGTGCCAGCCAGGGACAGGGGCAAGACGAGCAGTACTTC; CDR3: CASQGQGQDEQYF
size: -; J: TRBJ2-7; V: TRBV10-3; length: 16; D: TRBD1; DNA: TGTGCCATCAGTGATCAACCCGGGACAGGGAAATACGAGCAGTACTTC; CDR3: CAISDQPGTGKYEQYF
size: -; J: TRBJ2-3; V: TRBV11-2; length: 15; D: -; DNA: TGTGCCAGCTGCCTTGGGGCCCCTAGCACAGATACGCAGTATTTT; CDR3: CASCLGAPSTDTQYF
size: -; J: TRBJ1-2; V: TRBV10-3; length: 15; D: TRBD1; DNA: TGTGCCATCCCGGGACAGGGGGCCAGGAGCTATGGCTACACCTTC; CDR3: CAIPGQGARSYGYTF
size: -; J: TRBJ2-7; V: TRBV6-1; length: 13; D: -; DNA: TGTGCCAGCAGTGGACAGAGCTCCTACGAGCAGTACTTC; CDR3: CASSGQSSYEQYF
size: -; J: TRBJ2-7; V: TRBV28; length: 15; D: TRBD1; DNA: TGTGCCAGCAGTCCGACTGGGACAGGGGAGTGGGAGCAGTACTTC; CDR3: CASSPTGTGEWEQYF
size: -; J: TRBJ2-3; V: TRBV29-1; length: 14; D: -; DNA: TGCAGCGTTGATGGTCTAGTGGACTGGGATACGCAGTATTTT; CDR3: CSVDGLVDWDTQYF
size: -; J: TRBJ1-1; V: TRBV13; length: 13; D: -; DNA: TGTGCCAGCAGCTGGAGGGGGGGGACTGAAGCTTTCTTT; CDR3: CASSWRGGTEAFF
size: -; J: TRBJ1-1; V: TRBV7-9; length: 16; D: -; DNA: TGTGCCAGCAGCCCCAGAATTTGGGGGGGAGGGACTGAAGCTTTCTTT; CDR3: CASSPRIWGGGTEAFF
size: -; J: TRBJ2-1; V: TRBV6-5; length: 15; D: -; DNA: TGTGCCAGCAGTTACTCGCAAGGGAGGCTGGGTGAGCAGTTCTTC; CDR3: CASSYSQGRLGEQFF
size: -; J: TRBJ2-2; V: TRBV7-9; length: 15; D: TRBD2; DNA: TGTGCCAGCAGGCCAGCGGGAATAGGCACCGGGGAGCTGTTTTTT; CDR3: CASRPAGIGTGELFF
size: -; J: TRBJ2-1; V: TRBV28; length: 16; D: TRBD2; DNA: TGTGCCAGCAGTTTATGGGGACTAGCGGGAGGGGGTGAGCAGTTCTTC; CDR3: CASSLWGLAGGGEQFF
size: -; J: TRBJ1-3; V: TRBV6-1; length: 14; D: -; DNA: TGTGCCAGCAGAGTTCGGGGGGCTGGAAACACCATATATTTT; CDR3: CASRVRGAGNTIYF
size: -; J: TRBJ2-1; V: TRBV7-6; length: 18; D: TRBD1; DNA: TGTGCCAGCAGCGCGGGACAGGGGTTTTGGAACTCCTACAATGAGCAGTTCTTC; CDR3: CASSAGQGFWNSYNEQFF
size: -; J: TRBJ2-7; V: TRBV5-1; length: 13; D: TRBD1; DNA: TGCGCCAGCAGCTCGGACAGGGGTAGGGAGCAGTACTTC; CDR3: CASSSDRGREQYF
size: -; J: TRBJ1-1; V: TRBV6-5; length: 14; D: TRBD1; DNA: TGTGCCAGCAGTTTGGGACAGGGTGGCACTGAAGCTTTCTTT; CDR3: CASSLGQGGTEAFF
size: -; J: TRBJ2-7; V: TRBV28; length: 16; D: -; DNA: TGTGCCAGCAGTTTAAGTTCGGACAGAGCACGGGACGAGCAGTACTTC; CDR3: CASSLSSDRARDEQYF
size: -; J: TRBJ2-7; V: TRBV5-1; length: 12; D: -; DNA: TGCGCCAGCAGCTTAGAGGAGAGCGAGCAGTACTTC; CDR3: CASSLEESEQYF
size: -; J: TRBJ2-3; V: TRBV7-2; length: 18; D: TRBD2; DNA: TGTGCCAGCAGCTTAGCGTTTGCGGGAGGGGATGAGGCAGATACGCAGTATTTT; CDR3: CASSLAFAGGDEADTQYF
size: -; J: TRBJ2-4; V: TRBV5-1; length: 16; D: -; DNA: TGCGCCAGCAGCTATTCAGGGGACCGGGCCAAAAACATTCAGTACTTC; CDR3: CASSYSGDRAKNIQYF
size: -; J: TRBJ2-1; V: TRBV10-3; length: 16; D: TRBD2; DNA: TGTGCCATCAGTGGCGGGAAGGCGGGGGACTACAATGAGCAGTTCTTC; CDR3: CAISGGKAGDYNEQFF
size: -; J: TRBJ2-7; V: TRBV11-2; length: 18; D: -; DNA: TGTGCCAGCAGCTTAAAAGGACTCTCCCAATTTCGCACCTACGAGCAGTACTTC; CDR3: CASSLKGLSQFRTYEQYF
size: -; J: TRBJ1-1; V: TRBV7-2; length: 16; D: TRBD1; DNA: TGTGCCAGCAGCCCCGGACAGGGAGGTTTGAACACTGAAGCTTTCTTT; CDR3: CASSPGQGGLNTEAFF
size: -; J: TRBJ1-2; V: TRBV5-1; length: 16; D: TRBD1; DNA: TGCGCCAGCAGCTGGGGGACAGGCGCTTCTAACTATGGCTACACCTTC; CDR3: CASSWGTGASNYGYTF
size: -; J: TRBJ2-2; V: TRBV29-1; length: 13; D: -; DNA: TGCAGCGTTGCCAGGGAAAACACCGGGGAGCTGTTTTTT; CDR3: CSVARENTGELFF
size: few; J: TRBJ1-5; V: TRBV6-1; length: 14; D: -; DNA: TGTGCCAGCAGTGAATCAGGGTTCGATCAGCCCCAGCATTTT; CDR3: CASSESGFDQPQHF
size: -; J: TRBJ2-1; V: TRBV27; length: 16; D: -; DNA: TGTGCCAGCAGTTTAGGGGGGGACACACCCTACAATGAGCAGTTCTTC; CDR3: CASSLGGDTPYNEQFF
size: -; J: TRBJ1-2; V: TRBV7-8; length: 17; D: TRBD1; DNA: TGTGCCAGCAGCTTGACCCTCTCCCACAGGGGGCCAGGTGGCTACACCTTC; CDR3: CASSLTLSHRGPGGYTF
size: -; J: TRBJ2-7; V: TRBV19; length: 13; D: -; DNA: TGTGCCAGTAGTTACGGGAGCAAGAACGAGCAGTACTTC; CDR3: CASSYGSKNEQYF
size: -; J: TRBJ2-5; V: TRBV2; length: 16; D: TRBD2; DNA: TGTGCCAGCACCAGACTAGCGGGCGGGGGTAGGGAGACCCAGTACTTC; CDR3: CASTRLAGGGRETQYF
size: -; J: TRBJ2-7; V: TRBV19; length: 14; D: TRBD1; DNA: TGTGCCAGTAGTTCGCTAGGGGGCGGGTACGAGCAGTACTTC; CDR3: CASSSLGGGYEQYF
size: once; J: TRBJ2-7; V: TRBV27; length: 14; D: -; DNA: -; CDR3: CASSSSGGPYEQYF
size: -; J: TRBJ2-3; V: TRBV27; length: 15; D: -; DNA: TGTGCCAGCAGTTTATCCACAGGGCCCACAGATACGCAGTATTTT; CDR3: CASSLSTGPTDTQYF
size: -; J: TRBJ2-7; V: TRBV9; length: 13; D: -; DNA: TGTGCCAGCAGCGTAGACTCGTCCTACGAGCAGTACTTC; CDR3: CASSVDSSYEQYF
size: -; J: TRBJ1-2; V: TRBV21-1; length: 13; D: -; DNA: TGTGCCAGCAGCAGGGACAGCCCCTATGGCTACACCTTC; CDR3: CASSRDSPYGYTF
size: -; J: TRBJ1-2; V: TRBV4-1; length: 16; D: TRBD1; DNA: TGCGCCAGCAGCCAACATGGACAGGGGGGAGTTGGGGGCTACACCTTC; CDR3: CASSQHGQGGVGGYTF
size: -; J: TRBJ2-5; V: TRBV27; length: 16; D: TRBD1; DNA: TGTGCCAGCACCTCCTACACACAGGGGATCCAAGAGACCCAGTACTTC; CDR3: CASTSYTQGIQETQYF
size: -; J: TRBJ2-3; V: TRBV5-6; length: 16; D: TRBD1; DNA: TGTGCCAGCAGCTTGGCGGGCAGGGGGCAAACAGATACGCAGTATTTT; CDR3: CASSLAGRGQTDTQYF
size: -; J: TRBJ2-3; V: TRBV27; length: 12; D: -; DNA: TGTGCCAGCAGCTCAGGAGGTTTATCGCAGTATTTT; CDR3: CASSSGGLSQYF
size: -; J: TRBJ1-5; V: TRBV2; length: 18; D: -; DNA: TGTGCCAGCAGTGAAGGAAAGGCGGGGCTCTCCTCCAATCAGCCCCAGCATTTT; CDR3: CASSEGKAGLSSNQPQHF
size: -; J: TRBJ2-1; V: TRBV6-1; length: 16; D: TRBD2; DNA: TGTGCCAGCAGTGAAGGGGGAGGGGAGTCCTACAATGAGCAGTTCTTC; CDR3: CASSEGGGESYNEQFF
size: once; J: TRBJ2-1; V: TRBV7-5; length: 10; D: -; DNA: TGTGTCAGAAGCAGCAGGGAGCAGTTCTTC; CDR3: CVRSSREQFF